The following is a TCR beta chain sequence with its context. V lost 2 bases to trimming and J lost 4 bases; unmatched junction nucleotides: 7. Germline V gives CDR1 SGHTA, CDR2 FQGNSA. CDR3 length: 15 amino acids. These data belong to a study of T cell changes during pregnancy in multiple sclerosis. The table came from immunoSEQ multiplex PCR; TCRdb's copy has only in-frame clones and leaves some out. The top ten clones hold around 2.1% of a sample with around 100,000 clones, about 90% of them seen once. This receptor was identified in a female donor with multiple sclerosis, enrolled in a pregnancy study. This chain joins TRBV7-2 and TRBJ1-2; 7 bases map to TRBD1. The sample was peripheral blood, taken after pregnancy. DNA of the CDR3: TGTGCCAGCAGCTTATGGAGGGGGCTCTTCTATGGCTACACCTTC. It codes for CASSLWRGLFYGYTF. Supplemented by reference TRBV7-2 and TRBJ1-2, the full variable domain reads GAGVSQSPSNKVTEKGKDVELRCDPISGHTALYWYRQSLGQGLEFLIYFQGNSAPDKSGLPSDRFSAERTGGSVSTLTIQRTQQEDSAVYLCASSLWRGLFYGYTFGSGTRLTVV.